This T cell receptor beta chain was documented in a study of vaccination effects on CD4 cells after COVID-19. Study-level background: Subjects were given two BNT162b2 or mRNA-1273 vaccine doses.

Trimming removed 2 bases at V and 1 base at J, with 29 bases between. Germline V gene lookup returns CDR1 KGHSY and CDR2 FQNENV. The CDR3 sequence is 21 residues long. The culture ran for about 11 days, and then CD4+ T cells were isolated. Only in-frame clones appear in the TCRdb table, and some are missing; sequencing was by immunoSEQ multiplex PCR. The sample has 30,000 to 40,000 clones, 82% seen once; the top ten hold nearly 3%. This clone has just one count. Antigen unknown. The rearrangement uses TRBV16 and TRBJ1-2; D unresolved. The source of this sequence is a human donor who received a COVID-19 vaccine. The source was CD4+ T cells from PBMCs cultured without peptide, collected before COVID-19 vaccination. The chain's CDR3 is CASSQRVLLEGRQAYNYGYTF. The CDR3 DNA reads as TGTGCCAGCAGCCAACGCGTCCTTCTCGAAGGCAGACAAGCTTATAACTATGGCTACACCTTC.